What follows describes a single TCR beta chain. The antigen remains undetermined. The data were taken from a study of T cell responses to AZD1222 COVID-19 vaccine. Study-level points and caveats: CD4 TCRs covered the whole spike, strongest at regions 160-218 and 743-854.

CDR3 length equals 16 residues. With 6 bases clipped from V and 9 bases from J, the junction kept 12 bases outside the gene matches. Germline CDR1 and CDR2: MNHEY and SMNVEV (reference sequence). TCRdb keeps only in-frame clones here, not all; method: immunoSEQ multiplex PCR. This table has fewer than 200,000 clones, around 92% appearing once. This sequence was found in an adult in good health. The sample consisted of peripheral blood, taken on day 0 of MenACWY control vaccination. The rearrangement joins TRBV27 to TRBJ2-1, with 12 positions matching TRBD2. CDR3 nucleotide sequence: TGTGCCAGCAGCCTCCCCCTAGCGGGAGGGCCCTCTGAGCAGTTCTTC. Amino acids: CASSLPLAGGPSEQFF.